Following are 23 T cell receptor gamma chains from one sample sequenced in a study of gamma-delta T cells after stem cell transplantation. TCRdb fed the RT-PCR reads into CATT to redo clone calling. Altogether several hundred gamma-chain clones are present, 25% to 35% being singletons, with the ten largest covering approximately 40%. What was sequenced was gamma-delta T cells. The receptor source for this set is a human donor. It is not recorded whose cells these are; they may come from a transplant donor.

This clone was observed a single time. The chain carries TRGV2 and TRGJ1 or TRGJ2. The J gene, not given by TCRdb, was assigned here from a germline match of the nucleotide sequence. V shed 0 bases and J 0 bases; nucleotides not matched to a gene: 5. This CDR3 contains 15 residues. CDR1 EGSNGY and CDR2 YDSYNSKV come from the germline V gene. The CDR3 DNA follows: TGTGCCACCTGGGACGGGCCTGTGAATTATTATAAGAAACTCTTT. This gives the protein CATWDGPVNYYKKLF.

This chain joins TRGV8 and TRGJ1 or TRGJ2. TCRdb carries no J gene annotation; the J gene was assigned here by matching the DNA with germline. There are 18 residues in the CDR3. The germline V gene has CDR1 VENAVY and CDR2 YDSYNSRV. The J segment lost 7 bases and the V segment lost 2 bases, leaving 23 bases of the junction unmatched. This CDR3 is CATWDTFLYQRDPYKKLF. In DNA, the CDR3 is TGTGCCACCTGGGATACCTTCTTATACCAACGGGACCCATATAAGAAACTCTTT.

As concerns this clone: This may arise from a read error, as a much more abundant clone is one base away. The chain joins TRGV9 to TRGJP. The J gene is absent in TCRdb and was assigned here via DNA matching to germline. The CDR3 is 16 amino acids. Germline lookup yields CDR1 GITISATS and CDR2 ISYDGTV (reference sequence). The CDR3 sequence is CALWDPLELGRKIKVF. The CDR3 DNA reads TGTGCCTTGTGGGACCCCCTGGAGTTGGGCAGAAAAATCAAGGTATTT.

This sequence joins TRGV2 and TRGJ1 or TRGJ2. TCRdb offers no J gene call, so here the DNA was matched to germline to obtain one. In germline, CDR1 is EGSNGY, CDR2 YDSYNSKV. The CDR3 is made up of 11 amino acids. V shed 0 bases and J 10 bases; nucleotides not matched to a gene: 3. The CDR3 DNA reads as TGTGCCACCTGGGACGGGCAGAAGAAACTCTTT. Protein sequence: CATWDGQKKLF.

This clone was counted a few times. The chain employs TRGV9 and TRGJP. The CDR3 consists of 14 residues. From germline, CDR1 is GITISATS and CDR2 ISYDGTV (reference sequence). J was trimmed by 10 bases and V by 3 bases; bases with no gene match: 3. The CDR3 DNA follows: TGTGCCTTGTGGGAGCCTTTGGGCAAAAAAATCAAGGTATTT. This translates into CALWEPLGKKIKVF.

In its sample, this clone is large. This chain links TRGV9 with TRGJ1 or TRGJ2. No J segment appears in TCRdb, so it was assigned here by matching the sequence to germline. The CDR3 extends over 12 amino acids. The ends lost 0 bases at V and 5 bases at J; junction bases unmatched: 1. The germline V gene has CDR1 GITISATS and CDR2 ISYDGTV (reference sequence). CDR3 coding DNA: TGTGCCTTGTGGGAGGTGCATTATAAGAAACTCTTT. Protein sequence: CALWEVHYKKLF.

This clone was seen a few times. The sample contains more than one DNA sequence encoding this CDR3. The chain couples TRGV9 to TRGJP. The J gene, left out of TCRdb, was set here by checking the DNA against germline. Unmatched junction bases numbered 2, after V lost 3 bases and J lost 3 bases. Looked up from germline, CDR1 is GITISATS and CDR2 is ISYDGTV (reference sequence). This CDR3 has 16 residues. The CDR3 is CALWEKQELGKKIKVF. CDR3 coding DNA: TGTGCCTTGTGGGAGAAGCAAGAGTTGGGCAAAAAAATCAAGGTATTT.

In this sample, this clone is large. The J gene is TRGJP2, the V gene TRGV2. In the absence of a J gene in TCRdb, the DNA was matched to germline to assign it here. Per germline, CDR1 EGSNGY and CDR2 YDSYNSKV. The ends lost 0 bases at V and 7 bases at J; junction bases unmatched: 5. The CDR3 runs 14 residues. The CDR3 here is CATWDGRYDWIKTF. The CDR3 coding sequence is TGTGCCACCTGGGACGGGCGGTATGATTGGATCAAGACGTTT.

This clone is labeled as large (0.1 to 1%). This chain connects TRGV9 to TRGJP. The J gene was missing in TCRdb and was found by matching the end of the DNA to germline. The trim removed 2 bases at V and 9 bases at J, leaving 16 bases unmatched. The CDR3 contains 19 residues. The germline V gene has CDR1 GITISATS and CDR2 ISYDGTV (reference sequence). This CDR3 reads CALWEEKNSPGLGKKIKVF. CDR3 sequence (DNA): TGTGCCTTGTGGGAGGAGAAAAATTCCCCCGGGTTGGGCAAAAAAATCAAGGTATTT.

This clone was counted once. One base separates it from a far larger clone, so it is likely a read error. Different DNA sequences within this sample yield the same CDR3. The chain employs TRGV9 and TRGJP. The J gene was not available in TCRdb and was assigned here by matching the DNA to germline segments. CDR1 is GITISATS, CDR2 ISYDGTV, per germline (reference sequence). The CDR3 is 16 amino acids. With V trimmed by 0 bases and J by 6 bases, 2 bases remained unmatched. The CDR3 region is CALWEVLELGKKIKVF. CDR3 nucleotide sequence: TGTGCCTTGTGGGAGGTGCTAGAGTTGGGCAAAAAAATCAAGGTATTT.

Judged by abundance, this clone is large (0.1 to 1%). This chain links TRGV9 with TRGJP. The J gene was not available in TCRdb and was assigned here by matching the DNA to germline segments. Germline assignment: CDR1 GITISATS and CDR2 ISYDGTV (reference sequence). J was trimmed by 6 bases and V by 3 bases; bases with no gene match: 8. The CDR3 has 17 amino acids. The CDR3 region has the DNA TGTGCCTTGTGGGAGTTCTTGGGAGAGTTGGGCAAAAAAATCAAGGTATTT. Translating it yields CALWEFLGELGKKIKVF.

This clone has a handful of counts. This sample also contains other DNA sequences that code for the same CDR3. The V call is TRGV9, the J call TRGJP. TCRdb leaves out the J gene; it was filled in here by matching the DNA to germline. The CDR3 loop spans 16 amino acids. Trimming took 4 bases from V and 7 from J; bases not matched to a gene: 7. Germline assignment: CDR1 GITISATS and CDR2 ISYDGTV (reference sequence). The CDR3 loop is CALWDPRELGKKIKVF. The CDR3 DNA reads TGTGCCTTGTGGGACCCGAGGGAGTTGGGCAAAAAAATCAAGGTATTT.

As to this clone: A read error is possible here, since a much larger clone lies one base away. This chain links TRGV9 with TRGJP. The J gene, absent from TCRdb, was called here by matching the DNA to germline. This CDR3 spans 16 amino acids. Germline V gene lookup returns CDR1 GITISATS and CDR2 ISYDGTV (reference sequence). CDR3 region: CALWEVMELVKKIKVF. DNA of the CDR3: TGTGCCTTGTGGGAGGTGATGGAGTTGGTCAAAAAAATCAAGGTATTT.

Points on this clone: A much larger clone is a single base away; this may be a read error. The same CDR3 can be traced to other DNA sequences in this sample. The V gene call reads TRGV9; no J gene was called. CDR1 GITISATS and CDR2 ISYDGTV come from the germline V gene (reference sequence). CDR3 size: 11 residues. CDR3 coding DNA: TGTGCCTTGTGGACTGCGATCAAGAAACTCTTC. Protein: CALWTAIKKLF.

The CDR3 reads CATWTPSGWFKIF. CDR3 in DNA: TGTGCCACCTGGACGCCATCCGGTTGGTTCAAGATATTT. The chain combines TRGV4 with TRGJP1. The J gene is absent in TCRdb and was assigned here via DNA matching to germline. Trimming removed 6 bases from V and 8 bases from J; junction bases left unmatched: 9. CDR1 and CDR2 (germline): EGSTGY, YDSYTSSV. The CDR3 is made up of 13 amino acids.

This clone was detected only a few times. This sequence joins TRGV9 and TRGJP. The J gene was not available in TCRdb and was assigned here by matching the DNA to germline segments. The ends lost 4 bases at V and 6 bases at J; junction bases unmatched: 3. Germline CDR1 is GITISATS and CDR2 is ISYDGTV (reference sequence). The CDR3 is made up of 15 amino acids. Here the CDR3 reads CALWDGELGKKIKVF. In nucleotides, the CDR3 is TGTGCCTTGTGGGACGGAGAGTTGGGCAAAAAAATCAAGGTATTT.

A few counts support this clone. The same CDR3 also results from other DNA sequences found in this sample. The V and J genes are TRGV9 and TRGJP. TCRdb gives no J gene; it was assigned here by matching the DNA to germline. The CDR3 has 16 residues. Unmatched junction bases numbered 2, after V lost 2 bases and J lost 4 bases. Germline V gene lookup returns CDR1 GITISATS and CDR2 ISYDGTV (reference sequence). CDR3 in amino acids: CALWEAQELGKKIKVF. The CDR3 region has the DNA TGTGCCTTGTGGGAGGCACAAGAGTTGGGCAAAAAAATCAAGGTATTT.

This clone has more than one count but fewer than ten. This chain connects TRGV5 to TRGJ1 or TRGJ2. The J gene, not given by TCRdb, was assigned here from a germline match of the nucleotide sequence. With V trimmed by 0 bases and J by 4 bases, 6 bases remained unmatched. Per the germline V gene, CDR1 is VINAFY and CDR2 is YDVSNSKD. The CDR3 loop spans 14 amino acids. The CDR3 region has the DNA TGTGCCACCTGGGACAGGCTGAAGTATTATAAGAAACTCTTT. Protein product: CATWDRLKYYKKLF.

This clone came up a few times. The genes are TRGV9 and TRGJ1 or TRGJ2. Here the J gene was assigned by germline matching of the DNA, as TCRdb has none. Trimming cost V 3 bases and J 10 bases; bases outside gene matches: 15. Per the germline V gene, CDR1 is GITISATS and CDR2 is ISYDGTV (reference sequence). The CDR3 sequence is 14 residues long. CDR3 sequence (DNA): TGTGCCTTGTGGGAGCCTACCCCCCTTCGGAAGAAACTCTTT. Translation: CALWEPTPLRKKLF.

This clone is large. This chain connects TRGV9 to TRGJP. No J segment appears in TCRdb, so it was assigned here by matching the sequence to germline. The V gene's germline CDR1 is GITISATS and CDR2 ISYDGTV (reference sequence). With V trimmed by 5 bases and J by 6 bases, 7 bases remained unmatched. This CDR3 spans 16 amino acids. The CDR3 sequence is CALWAIGELGKKIKVF. CDR3 DNA: TGTGCCTTGTGGGCGATAGGAGAGTTGGGCAAAAAAATCAAGGTATTT.

This chain connects TRGV9 to TRGJP. The J gene was not available in TCRdb and was assigned here by matching the DNA to germline segments. Germline CDR1 is GITISATS and CDR2 is ISYDGTV (reference sequence). V shed 2 bases and J 10 bases; nucleotides not matched to a gene: 8. The length of the CDR3 is 16 residues. In DNA, the CDR3 is TGTGCCTTGTGGGAGGCGCGACCCTTGGGCAAAAAAATCAAGGTATTT. It is translated as CALWEARPLGKKIKVF.

By sample fraction, this clone is hyperexpanded. The gene calls are TRGV2 and TRGJ1 or TRGJ2. The CDR3 spans 14 residues. From germline, CDR1 is EGSNGY and CDR2 YDSYNSKV. The V segment lost 0 bases and the J segment 4 bases; nucleotides outside the gene matches: 6. The CDR3 protein is CATWDGPMYYKKLF. The CDR3 coding sequence is TGTGCCACCTGGGACGGGCCGATGTATTATAAGAAACTCTTT.

The J gene is TRGJP2, the V gene TRGV3. The J gene, missing from TCRdb, was assigned here through DNA to germline matching. Germline V gene data show CDR1 as VTNTFY and CDR2 as YDVSTARD (reference sequence). J was trimmed by 3 bases and V by 0 bases; bases with no gene match: 4. The CDR3 has 15 residues. This CDR3 is CATWDRVGSDWIKTF. The DNA for the CDR3 is TGTGCCACCTGGGACAGGGTGGGTAGTGATTGGATCAAGACGTTT.